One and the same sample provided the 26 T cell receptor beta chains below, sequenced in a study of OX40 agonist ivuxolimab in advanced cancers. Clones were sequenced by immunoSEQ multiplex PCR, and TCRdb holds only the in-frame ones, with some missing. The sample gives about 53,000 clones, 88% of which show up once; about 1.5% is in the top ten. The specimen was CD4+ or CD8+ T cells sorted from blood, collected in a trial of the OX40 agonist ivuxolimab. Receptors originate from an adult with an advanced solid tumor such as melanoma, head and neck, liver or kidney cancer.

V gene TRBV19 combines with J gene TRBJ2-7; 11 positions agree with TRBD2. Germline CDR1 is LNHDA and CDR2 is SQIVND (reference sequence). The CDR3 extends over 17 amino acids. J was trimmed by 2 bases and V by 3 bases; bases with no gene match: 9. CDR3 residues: CASSITSGGVVPYEQYF. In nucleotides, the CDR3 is TGTGCCAGTAGTATTACTAGCGGGGGAGTTGTCCCCTACGAGCAGTACTTC.

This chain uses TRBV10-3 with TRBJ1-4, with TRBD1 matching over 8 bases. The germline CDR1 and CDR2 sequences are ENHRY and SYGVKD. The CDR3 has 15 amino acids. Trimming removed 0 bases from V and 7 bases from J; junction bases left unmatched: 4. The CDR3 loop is CAISESTGVSEKLFF. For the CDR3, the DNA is TGTGCCATCAGTGAGTCGACAGGGGTTAGTGAAAAACTGTTTTTT.

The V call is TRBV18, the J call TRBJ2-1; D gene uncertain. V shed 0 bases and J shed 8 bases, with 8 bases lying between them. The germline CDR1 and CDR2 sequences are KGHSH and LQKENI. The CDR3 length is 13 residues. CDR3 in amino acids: CASSPPVRDEQFF. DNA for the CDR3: TGTGCCAGCTCACCACCGGTACGCGATGAGCAGTTCTTC.

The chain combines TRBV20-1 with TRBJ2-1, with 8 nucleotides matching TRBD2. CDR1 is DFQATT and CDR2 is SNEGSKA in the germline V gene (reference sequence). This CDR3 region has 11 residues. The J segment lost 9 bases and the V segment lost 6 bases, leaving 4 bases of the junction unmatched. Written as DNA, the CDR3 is TGCAGTGCGCCCAGCGGGAGTGAGCAGTTCTTC. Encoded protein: CSAPSGSEQFF.

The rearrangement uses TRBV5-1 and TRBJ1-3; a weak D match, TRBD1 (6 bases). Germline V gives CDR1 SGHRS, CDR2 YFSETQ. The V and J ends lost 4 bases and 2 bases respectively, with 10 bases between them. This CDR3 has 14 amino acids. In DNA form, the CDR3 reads TGCGCCAGCAGCGGGGACACTGCTGGAAACACCATATATTTT. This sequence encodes CASSGDTAGNTIYF.

DNA for the CDR3: TGTGCCAGCAGCTTAAACGGGGGGAGTTCACCCCTCCACTTT. As protein: CASSLNGGSSPLHF. V usage is TRBV7-3 and J usage is TRBJ1-6; maybe TRBD1 (5 bases). CDR1 SGHTA and CDR2 FQGTGA come from the germline V gene. The CDR3 extends over 14 amino acids. V lost 1 base and J lost 9, with 10 bases in between.

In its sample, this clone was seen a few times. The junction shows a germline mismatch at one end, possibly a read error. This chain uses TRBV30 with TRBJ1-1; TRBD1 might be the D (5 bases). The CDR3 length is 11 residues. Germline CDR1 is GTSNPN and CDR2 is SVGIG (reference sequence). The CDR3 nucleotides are TGCGCCCGGGGGACCGGCACTGAAGCTTTCTTT. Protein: CARGTGTEAFF.

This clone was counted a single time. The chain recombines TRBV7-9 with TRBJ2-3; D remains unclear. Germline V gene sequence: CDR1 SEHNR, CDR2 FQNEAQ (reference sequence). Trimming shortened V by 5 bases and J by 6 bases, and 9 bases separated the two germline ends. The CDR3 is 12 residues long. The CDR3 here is CASSVSGDTQYF. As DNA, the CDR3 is TGTGCCAGCAGCGTAAGTGGGGATACGCAGTATTTT.

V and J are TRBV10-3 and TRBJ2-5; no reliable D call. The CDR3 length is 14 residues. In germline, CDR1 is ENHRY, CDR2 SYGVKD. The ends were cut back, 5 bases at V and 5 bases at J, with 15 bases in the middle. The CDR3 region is CAISSRDSGETQYF. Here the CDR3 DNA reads TGTGCCATCAGTTCGAGAGACTCCGGGGAGACCCAGTACTTC.

The CDR3 sequence: CASSQIDREGGYTF. CDR3 bases: TGTGCCAGCAGCCAAATCGACAGGGAGGGAGGCTACACCTTC. The chain uses TRBV4-2 and TRBJ1-2; 7 nucleotides align to TRBD1. In germline, CDR1 is LGHNA, CDR2 YNFKEQ. V lost 2 bases to trimming and J lost 8 bases; unmatched junction nucleotides: 8. There are 14 residues in the CDR3.

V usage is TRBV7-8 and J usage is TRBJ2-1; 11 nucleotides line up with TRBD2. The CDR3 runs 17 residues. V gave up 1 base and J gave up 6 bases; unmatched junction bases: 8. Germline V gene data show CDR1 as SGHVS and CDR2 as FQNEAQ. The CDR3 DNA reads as TGTGCCAGCAGCTTAGACAGGTGGCTAGCGGGAGGCAATGAGCAGTTCTTC. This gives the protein CASSLDRWLAGGNEQFF.

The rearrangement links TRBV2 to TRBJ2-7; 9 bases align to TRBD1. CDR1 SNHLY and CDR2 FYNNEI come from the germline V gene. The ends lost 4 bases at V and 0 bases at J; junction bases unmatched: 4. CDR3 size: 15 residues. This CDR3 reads CASSGDRASSYEQYF. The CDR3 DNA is TGTGCCAGCAGTGGGGACAGGGCTAGCTCCTACGAGCAGTACTTC.

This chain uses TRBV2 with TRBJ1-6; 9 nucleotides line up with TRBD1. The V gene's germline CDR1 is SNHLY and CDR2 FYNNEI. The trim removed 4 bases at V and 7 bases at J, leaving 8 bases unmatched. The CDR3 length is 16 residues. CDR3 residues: CASSGLGTGYNSPLHF. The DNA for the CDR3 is TGTGCCAGCAGTGGGCTTGGGACAGGGTACAATTCACCCCTCCACTTT.

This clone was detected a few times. CDR3 coding DNA: TGTGCCAGCAGTCGATCGGGACAGGTCTACGAGCAGTACTTC. This codes for CASSRSGQVYEQYF. V is TRBV2 and J is TRBJ2-7, with 8 bases fitting TRBD1. Germline loops: CDR1 SNHLY, CDR2 FYNNEI. V was pared by 5 bases and J by 3 bases, with 6 bases of the junction left unmatched. The CDR3 extends over 14 amino acids.

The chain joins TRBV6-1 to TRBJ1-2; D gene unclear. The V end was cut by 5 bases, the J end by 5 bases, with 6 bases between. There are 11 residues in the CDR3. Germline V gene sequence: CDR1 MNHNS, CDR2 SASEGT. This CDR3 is CASSYLYGYTF. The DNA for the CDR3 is TGTGCCAGCAGTTACCTTTATGGCTACACCTTC.

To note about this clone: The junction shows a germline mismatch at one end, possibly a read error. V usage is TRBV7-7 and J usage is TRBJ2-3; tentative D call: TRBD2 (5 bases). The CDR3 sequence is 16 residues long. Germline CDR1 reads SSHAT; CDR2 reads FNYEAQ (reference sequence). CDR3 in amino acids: CASSLGISSGTDTQYF. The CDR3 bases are TGTGCTAGCAGCCTCGGGATCTCGTCAGGCACAGATACGCAGTATTTT.

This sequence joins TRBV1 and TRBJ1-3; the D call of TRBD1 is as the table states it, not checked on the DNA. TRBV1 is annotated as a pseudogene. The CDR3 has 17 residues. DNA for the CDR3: TGCACCAGCAGCCACCGACCGGGACAGGGGGCGAGAAACACCATATATTTT. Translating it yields CTSSHRPGQGARNTIYF.

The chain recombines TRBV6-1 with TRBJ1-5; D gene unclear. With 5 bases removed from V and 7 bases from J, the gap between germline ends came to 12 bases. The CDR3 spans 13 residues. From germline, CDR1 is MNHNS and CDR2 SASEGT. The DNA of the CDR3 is TGTGCCAGCAGTCGGGAGGGCGGGCAGCCCCAGCATTTT. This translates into CASSREGGQPQHF.

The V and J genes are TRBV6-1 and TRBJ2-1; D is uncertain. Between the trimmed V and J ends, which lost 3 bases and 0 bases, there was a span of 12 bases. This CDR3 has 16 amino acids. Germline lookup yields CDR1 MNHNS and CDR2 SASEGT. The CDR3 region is CASSDRFSSSYNEQFF. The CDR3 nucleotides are TGTGCCAGCAGTGATCGGTTCTCAAGCTCCTACAATGAGCAGTTCTTC.

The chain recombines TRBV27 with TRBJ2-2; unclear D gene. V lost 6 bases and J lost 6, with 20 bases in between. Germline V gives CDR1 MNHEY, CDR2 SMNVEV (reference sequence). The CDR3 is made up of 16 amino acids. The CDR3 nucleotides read TGTGCCAGCAGCCTTACTTGGAATACTCAATCCGGGGAGCTGTTTTTT. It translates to CASSLTWNTQSGELFF.

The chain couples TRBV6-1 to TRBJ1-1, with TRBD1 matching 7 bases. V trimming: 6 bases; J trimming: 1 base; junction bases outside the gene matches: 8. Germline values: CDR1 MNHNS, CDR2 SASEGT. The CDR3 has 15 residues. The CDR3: CASRSGTVTNTEAFF. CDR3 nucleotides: TGTGCCAGCAGATCCGGGACAGTGACGAACACTGAAGCTTTCTTT.

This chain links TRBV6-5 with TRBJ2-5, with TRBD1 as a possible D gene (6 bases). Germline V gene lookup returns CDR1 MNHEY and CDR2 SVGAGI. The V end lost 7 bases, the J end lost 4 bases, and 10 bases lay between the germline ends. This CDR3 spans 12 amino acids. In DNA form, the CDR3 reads TGTGCCAGCACCCGAGGGGGAGAGACCCAGTACTTC. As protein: CASTRGGETQYF.

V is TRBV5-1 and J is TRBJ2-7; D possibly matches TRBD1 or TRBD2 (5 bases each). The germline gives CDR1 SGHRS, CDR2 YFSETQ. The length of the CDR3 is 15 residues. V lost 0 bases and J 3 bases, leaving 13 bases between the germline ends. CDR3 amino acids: CASSLVGTGGYEQYF. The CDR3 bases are TGCGCCAGCAGCTTGGTTGGGACCGGAGGCTACGAGCAGTACTTC.

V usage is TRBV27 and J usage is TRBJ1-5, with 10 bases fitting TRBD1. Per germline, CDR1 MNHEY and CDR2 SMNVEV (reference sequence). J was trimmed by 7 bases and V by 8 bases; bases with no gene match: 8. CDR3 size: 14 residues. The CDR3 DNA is TGTGCCAGCCGGGACAGGGGATCTAGACAGCCCCAGCATTTT. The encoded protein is CASRDRGSRQPQHF.

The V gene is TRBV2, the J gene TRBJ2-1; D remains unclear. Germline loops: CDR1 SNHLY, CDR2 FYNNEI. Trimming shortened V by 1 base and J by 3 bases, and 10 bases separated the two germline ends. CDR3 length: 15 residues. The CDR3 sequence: CASSEGPSIYNEQFF. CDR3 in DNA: TGTGCCAGCAGTGAAGGGCCCAGTATCTACAATGAGCAGTTCTTC. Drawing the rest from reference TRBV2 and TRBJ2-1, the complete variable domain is EPEVTQTPSHQVTQMGQEVILRCVPISNHLYFYWYRQILGQKVEFLVSFYNNEISEKSEIFDDQFSVERPDGSNFTLKIRSTKLEDSAMYFCASSEGPSIYNEQFFGPGTRLTVL.

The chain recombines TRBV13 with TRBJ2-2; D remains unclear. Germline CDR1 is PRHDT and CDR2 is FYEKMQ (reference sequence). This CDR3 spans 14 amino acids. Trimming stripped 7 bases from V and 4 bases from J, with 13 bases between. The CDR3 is CASKRDKITGELFF. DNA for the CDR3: TGTGCCAGCAAACGCGACAAGATCACCGGGGAGCTGTTTTTT.